The subject of this entry is one T cell receptor (beta chain). Its antigen is currently unknown. This entry is derived from a study of shared clonotypes between healthy human individuals. Study findings and constraints: An expected dependence of interdonor clonotype sharing on sequencing depth was noted. Unshared clonotypes carried lower generation probabilities than those common to all four donors.

Germline V gene data show CDR1 as SGHRS and CDR2 as YFSETQ. V lost 4 bases to trimming and J lost 6 bases, with 9 bases between them. The length of the CDR3 is 12 residues. The healthy adult donors were HIV-negative and reported no recent acute infections or vaccinations. Each cell subset's genomic DNA was divided evenly among several immunoSEQ plates. Profiling relied on immunoSEQ multiplex PCR, and the TCRdb table lists in-frame clones only, not all of them. Of 2 million to 2.5 million clones listed, 80% to 95% are singletons. The V and J genes are TRBV5-1 and TRBJ2-3; no definite D call. Sequencing was carried out using naive CD4+ T cells from PBMCs. The subset was: CD45RA+ positively selected. The TCR was taken from a man aged 18 to 30 in good health. Some clones in this sample may be carry-over from other donors' samples. CDR3 sequence: CASSAAFDTQYF. DNA of the CDR3: TGCGCCAGCAGCGCTGCTTTTGATACGCAGTATTTT.